The 23 T cell receptor beta chains reported below all come from one sample, sequenced in a study of CD8+CD57+ T cells in acquired aplastic anemia. The TCR beta profiling, which covered VDJ combination and CDR3 sequence, was carried out using genomic DNA as the template. Via MiXCR, TCRdb re-called the reads, giving one row per CDR3 protein. The sample lists roughly 500,000 distinct CDR3 sequences, around 30% occurring once. Patients sequenced had flow cytometry evidence of CD8+CD57+ cell expansion. Sequencing was carried out using sorted CD4+, CD8+, or CD8+CD57+ T cells (not recorded which) from PBMCs. These receptors all come from a human donor with aplastic anemia.

This clonotype showed up many times. The gene calls are TRBV19 and TRBJ1-5; 7 bases match TRBD1. The CDR3 has 15 amino acids. The J segment lost 1 base and the V segment lost 6 bases, leaving 6 bases of the junction unmatched. CDR1 is LNHDA and CDR2 is SQIVND in the germline V gene (reference sequence). This CDR3 is CASSVGQASNQPQHF. CDR3 bases: TGTGCCAGTAGCGTCGGACAGGCAAGCAATCAGCCCCAGCATTTT. Full variable domain (remainder filled in from reference TRBV19 and TRBJ1-5): DGGITQSPKYLFRKEGQNVTLSCEQNLNHDAMYWYRQDPGQGLRLIYYSQIVNDFQKGDIAEGYSVSREKKESFPLTVTSAQKNPTAFYLCASSVGQASNQPQHFGDGTRLSIL.

The chain employs TRBV5-1 and TRBJ2-5, with TRBD1 matching over 9 bases. Germline V lookup: CDR1 SGHRS, CDR2 YFSETQ. The CDR3 has 14 residues. V trimming: 5 bases; J trimming: 9 bases; junction bases outside the gene matches: 11. The CDR3 DNA follows: TGCGCCAGCAGGCCGGGACAGGGCAATCAGCCCCAGTACTTC. Its translation is CASRPGQGNQPQYF.

As regards this clonotype: Given a much more abundant clone one base away, this may be a read error. The chain has TRBV11-1 and TRBJ2-7, with 10 bases matching TRBD1. The CDR3 extends over 20 amino acids. After removal of 5 bases from V and 7 bases from J, the junction contained 26 bases not matched to a gene. Per the germline V gene, CDR1 is SGHAT and CDR2 is FQDESV (reference sequence). CDR3 sequence: CASSAPGQGIETTLGNEQYF. The CDR3 coding sequence is TGTGCCAGCAGCGCGCCGGGACAGGGGATAGAGACCACCCTTGGCAATGAGCAGTACTTC.

The sample holds a few counts of this clonotype. The chain couples TRBV6-1 to TRBJ2-7; 8 nucleotides match TRBD1. CDR1 MNHNS and CDR2 SASEGT come from the germline V gene. The ends lost 6 bases at V and 0 bases at J; junction bases unmatched: 7. CDR3 length equals 15 residues. CDR3 sequence (DNA): TGTGCCAGCAGGCGCGGACAGGGCGTCTCCTACGAGCAGTACTTC. It specifies CASRRGQGVSYEQYF.

The chain is built from TRBV5-1 and TRBJ1-2; D unclear. Trimming left V 4 bases short and J 5 bases short, with 18 bases between. This CDR3 is built from 15 residues. CDR1 is SGHRS and CDR2 is YFSETQ in the germline V gene. CDR3 sequence reads: CASSLEDGIRYGYTF. CDR3 in DNA: TGCGCCAGCAGCCTCGAGGACGGCATAAGATATGGCTACACCTTC.

This chain uses TRBV4-1 with TRBJ2-7; D is possibly TRBD1 or TRBD2 (5 bases each). Trimming left V 0 bases short and J 2 bases short, with 20 bases between. The CDR3 spans 18 residues. The germline CDR1 and CDR2 sequences are MGHRA and YSYEKL. The DNA for the CDR3 is TGCGCCAGCAGCCAAGAATCTGTGCGGCGAGGGGTAACCTACGAGCAGTACTTC. Encoded protein: CASSQESVRRGVTYEQYF.

This clonotype was observed a handful of times. A read error may explain this, as a much larger clone is one base away. CDR3 sequence (DNA): TGTGCCAGCGGATTCCCAGGGATTTGGACGTTGTACTTC. It encodes CASGFPGIWTLYF. The chain employs TRBV25-1 and TRBJ2-7, with D maybe TRBD1 (5 bases). Germline V gene sequence: CDR1 MGHDK, CDR2 SYGVNS. The CDR3 covers 13 residues. Trimming removed 8 bases at V and 12 bases at J, with 23 bases between.

The chain employs TRBV20-1 and TRBJ1-1, with D unresolved. V was trimmed by 3 bases and J by 1 base, leaving 12 bases between them. The CDR3 length is 14 residues. Germline CDR1 is DFQATT and CDR2 is SNEGSKA (reference sequence). CDR3 in amino acids: CSARKDRTNTEAFF. CDR3 sequence (DNA): TGCAGTGCTAGGAAAGACCGGACGAACACTGAAGCTTTCTTT.

The V call is TRBV7-2, the J call TRBJ1-1; perhaps TRBD1 as D (5 bases). The ends were cut back, 7 bases at V and 0 bases at J, with 15 bases in the middle. The CDR3 is 15 residues long. Germline CDR1 SGHTA, CDR2 FQGNSA. DNA of the CDR3: TGTGCCAGCAACCCCATGCTGGGGGTGAACACTGAAGCTTTCTTT. Its translation: CASNPMLGVNTEAFF. The full variable domain, with the rest looked up from reference TRBV7-2 and TRBJ1-1, is GAGVSQSPSNKVTEKGKDVELRCDPISGHTALYWYRQSLGQGLEFLIYFQGNSAPDKSGLPSDRFSAERTGGSVSTLTIQRTQQEDSAVYLCASNPMLGVNTEAFFGQGTRLTVV.

This clonotype was counted ten times or more. The DNA for the CDR3 is TGCGCCAGCAGCTTCGGGACAGGGCCTAATCAGCCCCAGCATTTT. Its translation is CASSFGTGPNQPQHF. The chain joins TRBV5-1 to TRBJ1-5, with 9 bases aligning to TRBD1. Germline V lookup: CDR1 SGHRS, CDR2 YFSETQ. The V gene end was trimmed by 2 bases and the J gene end by 4 bases; junction bases not matched to a gene: 4. The CDR3 has 15 residues.

In the case of this clonotype: Since a much larger clone is just one base distant, this may be a read error. Lacking the conserved final phenylalanine or tryptophan, this CDR3 likely reflects a read error. The chain joins TRBV11-1 to TRBJ1-6, with a possible D match to TRBD1 (6 bases). The CDR3 totals 15 residues. The V end lost 4 bases, the J end lost 12 bases, and 19 bases lay between the germline ends. Germline V gene data show CDR1 as SGHAT and CDR2 as FQDESV (reference sequence). The CDR3 loop reads CASSSGQSEREPLHL. The CDR3 coding sequence is TGTGCCAGCAGCTCCGGACAGAGTGAAAGGGAACCCCTCCACCTT.

Concerning this clonotype: Given a much more abundant clone one base away, this may be a read error. The missing conserved phenylalanine or tryptophan at the end of this CDR3 makes a read error likely. This rearrangement joins TRBV12-3 or TRBV12-4 to TRBJ1-2; possible D gene TRBD1, 6 bases. The CDR3 loop spans 12 amino acids. V lost 5 bases and J lost 4, with 8 bases in between. For the CDR3, the DNA is TGTGCCAGCAGTGGACAGTTCTATGGCTACACCCTC. Residues: CASSGQFYGYTL.

This clonotype was seen at least ten times. V and J are TRBV9 and TRBJ1-6, with 8 nucleotides matching TRBD1. This CDR3 spans 15 amino acids. Germline assignment: CDR1 SGDLS and CDR2 YYNGEE. Trimming removed 0 bases from V and 5 bases from J; junction bases left unmatched: 1. CDR3 nucleotides: TGTGCCAGCAGCGTAGGGGGACAGGATAATTCACCCCTCCACTTT. Translated, it gives CASSVGGQDNSPLHF. Drawing the rest from reference TRBV9 and TRBJ1-6, the complete variable domain is DSGVTQTPKHLITATGQRVTLRCSPRSGDLSVYWYQQSLDQGLQFLIQYYNGEERAKGNILERFSAQQFPDLHSELNLSSLELGDSALYFCASSVGGQDNSPLHFGNGTRLTVT.

This chain links TRBV7-8 with TRBJ2-7, with D uncertain. V was pared by 4 bases and J by 3 bases, with 10 bases between. The CDR3 loop spans 13 amino acids. Germline-derived CDR1 and CDR2 are SGHVS and FQNEAQ. The DNA of the CDR3 is TGTGCCAGCAGCTCAGGCGCCAGCTACGAGCAGTACTTC. This sequence encodes CASSSGASYEQYF.

This clonotype has only a few counts. The chain recombines TRBV9 with TRBJ1-1, with a weak D call TRBD1 (5 bases). The V gene lost 0 bases and the J gene lost 2 bases, with 11 bases spanning the gap. In germline, CDR1 is SGDLS, CDR2 YYNGEE. The CDR3 spans 15 residues. DNA for the CDR3: TGTGCCAGCAGCGTAGGTCGTGGGGGAAACACTGAAGCTTTCTTT. Its translation is CASSVGRGGNTEAFF.

The gene calls are TRBV12-3 or TRBV12-4 and TRBJ2-4; D not certain. This CDR3 region has 15 residues. Trimming removed 6 bases from V and 0 bases from J, with 12 bases in between. CDR3 sequence: CASSVGILAKNIQYF. The DNA for the CDR3 is TGTGCCAGCAGCGTTGGAATACTAGCCAAAAACATTCAGTACTTC.

CDR3 amino acids: CSASEQFYEQYF. In nucleotides, the CDR3 is TGCAGTGCTAGTGAACAGTTCTACGAGCAGTACTTC. The V call is TRBV20-1, the J call TRBJ2-7; D is uncertain. V dropped 3 bases and J dropped 3 bases, with 9 bases sitting between them. The CDR3 totals 12 residues. Germline CDR1 and CDR2: DFQATT and SNEGSKA (reference sequence).

The chain joins TRBV27 to TRBJ2-2, with no clear D. There are 11 residues in the CDR3. The germline V gene encodes CDR1 MNHEY and CDR2 SMNVEV (reference sequence). Trimming took 5 bases from V and 8 from J, leaving 6 bases between them. CDR3 sequence: CASSGPGELFF. CDR3 DNA: TGTGCCAGCAGTGGCCCAGGGGAGCTGTTTTTT.

This clonotype showed up just once. The V gene is TRBV6-2 or TRBV6-3, the J gene TRBJ1-1; no clear D gene. V dropped 8 bases and J dropped 3 bases, with 16 bases sitting between them. From germline, CDR1 is MNHEY and CDR2 SVGEGT. The CDR3 is made up of 14 amino acids. The CDR3 sequence: CASSGGVLDTEAFF. CDR3 DNA sequence: TGTGCCAGCTCTGGAGGCGTCCTCGACACTGAAGCTTTCTTT.

The chain uses TRBV27 and TRBJ2-7; TRBD2 aligns across 11 bases. CDR3 length: 16 residues. V lost 5 bases, J lost 1 base, and 7 bases stayed unmatched. Germline V gives CDR1 MNHEY, CDR2 SMNVEV (reference sequence). As DNA, the CDR3 is TGTGCCAGCAGTCCCAGGACTAGCGGGCCGTCCTACGAGCAGTACTTC. It yields the protein CASSPRTSGPSYEQYF.

V gene TRBV20-1 combines with J gene TRBJ2-1, with unresolved D. Trimming cost V 0 bases and J 2 bases, with 14 bases left between them. This CDR3 has 16 residues. Germline V gene data show CDR1 as DFQATT and CDR2 as SNEGSKA (reference sequence). The CDR3 nucleotides are TGCAGTGCTAGAGACTCCCAGCGCCTTACCTACAATGAGCAGTTCTTC. Encoded protein: CSARDSQRLTYNEQFF.

Only one count was recorded for this clonotype. The junction departs from germline at one end; a sequencing error may be responsible. The rearrangement uses TRBV9 and TRBJ1-2; weak D call: TRBD1 (6 bases). The germline gives CDR1 SGDLS, CDR2 YYNGEE. CDR3 size: 15 residues. The CDR3 nucleotides read TGTGCCAGCAGCGCGGGGGCAGGGTGGAACTATGACTACACCTTC. This codes for CASSAGAGWNYDYTF.

Worth noting for this clonotype: Mismatch with germline at one junction end may stem from a read error. This chain links TRBV10-3 with TRBJ1-1; D possibly corresponds to TRBD1 (6 bases). This CDR3 region has 16 residues. Germline V lookup: CDR1 ENHRY, CDR2 SYGVKD. The CDR3 loop is CASSSGDLQGNTEAFF. CDR3 bases: TGTGCCAGCAGTTCGGGGGATTTACAGGGGAACACTGAAGCTTTCTTT.